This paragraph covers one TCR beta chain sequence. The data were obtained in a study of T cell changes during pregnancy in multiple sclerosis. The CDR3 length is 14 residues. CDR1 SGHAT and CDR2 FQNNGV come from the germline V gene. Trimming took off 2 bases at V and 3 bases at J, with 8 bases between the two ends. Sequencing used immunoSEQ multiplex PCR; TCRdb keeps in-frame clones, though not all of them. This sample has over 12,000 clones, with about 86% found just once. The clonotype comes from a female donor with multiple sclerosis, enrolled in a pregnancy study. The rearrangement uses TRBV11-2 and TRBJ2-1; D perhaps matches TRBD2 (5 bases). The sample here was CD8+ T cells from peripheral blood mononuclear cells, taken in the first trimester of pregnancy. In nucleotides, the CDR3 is TGTGCCAGCAGCTTAAACGGGATCTACAATGAGCAGTTCTTC. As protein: CASSLNGIYNEQFF.